This T cell receptor beta chain appears in the sequencing data of a study of blood T cell repertoires in COVID-19. The germline CDR1 and CDR2 sequences are SNHLY and FYNNEI. The V gene lost 2 bases and the J gene lost 4 bases, with 11 bases spanning the gap. The CDR3 runs 14 residues. The assay was immunoSEQ multiplex PCR, and TCRdb's table has in-frame clones only and misses some. The sample has more than 100,000 clones, about 86% seen once. This TCR came from a man between 35 and 55 years old with acute COVID-19. V gene TRBV2 combines with J gene TRBJ1-2; TRBD1 might be the D (5 bases). The material sequenced was PBMCs or T cells enriched from blood (not recorded which). The CDR3 sequence is CASSEYGQGYGYTF. The CDR3, as DNA: TGTGCCAGCAGTGAATACGGCCAGGGCTATGGCTACACCTTC. Filled out from reference TRBV2 and TRBJ1-2, the complete variable domain reads EPEVTQTPSHQVTQMGQEVILRCVPISNHLYFYWYRQILGQKVEFLVSFYNNEISEKSEIFDDQFSVERPDGSNFTLKIRSTKLEDSAMYFCASSEYGQGYGYTFGSGTRLTVV.